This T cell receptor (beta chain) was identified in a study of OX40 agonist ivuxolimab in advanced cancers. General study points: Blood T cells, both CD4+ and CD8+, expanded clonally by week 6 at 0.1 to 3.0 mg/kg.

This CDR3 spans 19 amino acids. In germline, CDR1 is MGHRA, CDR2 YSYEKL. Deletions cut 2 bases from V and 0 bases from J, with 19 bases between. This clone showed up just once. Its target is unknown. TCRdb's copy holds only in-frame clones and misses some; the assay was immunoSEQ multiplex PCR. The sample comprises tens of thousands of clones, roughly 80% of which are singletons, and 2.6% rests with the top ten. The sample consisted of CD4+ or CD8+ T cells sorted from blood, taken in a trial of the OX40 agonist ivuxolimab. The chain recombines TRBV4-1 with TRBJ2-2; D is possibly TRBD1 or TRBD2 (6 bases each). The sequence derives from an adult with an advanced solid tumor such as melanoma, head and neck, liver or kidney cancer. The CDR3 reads CASSQNFWRDNANTGELFF. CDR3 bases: TGCGCCAGCAGCCAAAATTTTTGGCGGGACAACGCGAACACCGGGGAGCTGTTTTTT.